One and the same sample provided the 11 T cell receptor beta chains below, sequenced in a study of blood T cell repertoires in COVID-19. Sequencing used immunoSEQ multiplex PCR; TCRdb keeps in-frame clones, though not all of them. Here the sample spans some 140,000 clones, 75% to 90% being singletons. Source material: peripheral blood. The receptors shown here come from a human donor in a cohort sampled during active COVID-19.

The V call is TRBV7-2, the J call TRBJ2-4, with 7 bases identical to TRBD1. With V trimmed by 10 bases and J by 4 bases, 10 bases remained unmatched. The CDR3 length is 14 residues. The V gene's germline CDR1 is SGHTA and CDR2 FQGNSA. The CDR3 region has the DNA TGTGCCACCAAGGAGACAGGGATAAAAAACATTCAGTACTTC. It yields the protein CATKETGIKNIQYF.

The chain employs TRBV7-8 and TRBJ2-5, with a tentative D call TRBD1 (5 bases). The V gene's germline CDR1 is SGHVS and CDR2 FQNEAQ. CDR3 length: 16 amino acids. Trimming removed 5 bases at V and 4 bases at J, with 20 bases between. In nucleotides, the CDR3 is TGTGCCAGCAGCCCAATGGGGCAGGCGGTCGGAGAGACCCAGTACTTC. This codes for CASSPMGQAVGETQYF.

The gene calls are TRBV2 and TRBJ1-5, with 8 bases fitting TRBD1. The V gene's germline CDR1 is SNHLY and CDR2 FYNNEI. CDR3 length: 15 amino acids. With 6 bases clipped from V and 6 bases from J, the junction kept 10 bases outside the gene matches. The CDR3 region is CASSPGAGGVQPQHF. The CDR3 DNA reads TGTGCCAGCAGCCCCGGGGCAGGGGGCGTTCAGCCCCAGCATTTT.

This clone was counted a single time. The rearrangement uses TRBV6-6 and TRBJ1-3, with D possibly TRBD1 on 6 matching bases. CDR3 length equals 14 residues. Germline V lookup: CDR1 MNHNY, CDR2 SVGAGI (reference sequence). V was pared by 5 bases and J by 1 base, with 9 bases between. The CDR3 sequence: CASSNQGSGNTIYF. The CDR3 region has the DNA TGTGCCAGCAGTAATCAGGGGTCTGGAAACACCATATATTTT.

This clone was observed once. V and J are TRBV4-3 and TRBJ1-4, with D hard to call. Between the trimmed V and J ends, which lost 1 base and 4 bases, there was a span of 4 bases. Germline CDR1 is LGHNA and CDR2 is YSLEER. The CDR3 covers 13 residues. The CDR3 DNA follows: TGCGCCAGCAGCCAAGCCAATAATGAAAAACTGTTTTTT. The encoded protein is CASSQANNEKLFF.

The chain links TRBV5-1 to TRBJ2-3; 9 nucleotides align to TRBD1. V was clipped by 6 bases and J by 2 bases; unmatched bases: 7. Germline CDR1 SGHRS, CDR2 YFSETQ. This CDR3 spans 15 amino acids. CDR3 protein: CASTRGTGPTDTQYF. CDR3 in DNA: TGCGCCAGCACCCGAGGGACAGGGCCCACAGATACGCAGTATTTT. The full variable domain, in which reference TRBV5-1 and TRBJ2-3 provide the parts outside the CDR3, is KAGVTQTPRYLIKTRGQQVTLSCSPISGHRSVSWYQQTPGQGLQFLFEYFSETQRNKGNFPGRFSGRQFSNSRSEMNVSTLELGDSALYLCASTRGTGPTDTQYFGPGTRLTVL.

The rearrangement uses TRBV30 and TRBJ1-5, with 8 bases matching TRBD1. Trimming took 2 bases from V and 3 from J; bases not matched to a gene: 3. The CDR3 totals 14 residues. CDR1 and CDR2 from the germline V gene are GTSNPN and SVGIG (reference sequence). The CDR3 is CAWSPGQVNQPQHF. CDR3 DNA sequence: TGTGCCTGGAGTCCGGGACAGGTCAATCAGCCCCAGCATTTT.

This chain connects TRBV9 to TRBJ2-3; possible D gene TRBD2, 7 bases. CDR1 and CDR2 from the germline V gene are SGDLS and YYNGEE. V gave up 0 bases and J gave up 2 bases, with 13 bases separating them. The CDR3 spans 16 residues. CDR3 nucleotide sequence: TGTGCCAGCAGCGTAGCGGGGGGACACACCACAGATACGCAGTATTTT. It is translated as CASSVAGGHTTDTQYF.

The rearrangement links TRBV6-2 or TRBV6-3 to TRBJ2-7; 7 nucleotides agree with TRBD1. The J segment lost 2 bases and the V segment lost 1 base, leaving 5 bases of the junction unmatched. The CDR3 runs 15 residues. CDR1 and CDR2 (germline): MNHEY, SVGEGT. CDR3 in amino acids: CASSYFRQGPYEQYF. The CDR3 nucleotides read TGTGCCAGCAGTTACTTTCGACAGGGCCCCTACGAGCAGTACTTC.

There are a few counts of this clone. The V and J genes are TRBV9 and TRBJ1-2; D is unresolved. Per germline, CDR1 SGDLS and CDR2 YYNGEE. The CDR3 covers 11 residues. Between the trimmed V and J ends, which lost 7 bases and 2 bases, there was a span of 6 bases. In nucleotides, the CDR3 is TGTGCCAGCGAACAAAACTATGGCTACACCTTC. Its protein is CASEQNYGYTF.

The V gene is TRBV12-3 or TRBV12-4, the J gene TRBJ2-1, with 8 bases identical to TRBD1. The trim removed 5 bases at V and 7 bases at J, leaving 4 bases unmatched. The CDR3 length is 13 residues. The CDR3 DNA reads TGTGCCAGCAGTCGGACAGGGATGAATGAGCAGTTCTTC. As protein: CASSRTGMNEQFF.